The 9 T cell receptor beta chains below were found in one sample sequenced in a study of T cells after yellow fever vaccination. Using its own MiXCR run on the 5' RACE reads, TCRdb lists one record per CDR3 protein. The sample has almost 600,000 distinct CDR3 sequences, roughly 12% seen once. The sample here was PBMCs, taken on the day of the yellow fever booster vaccination. These receptors were obtained from a man younger than 40 who received the YFV17D yellow fever vaccine.

Many counts were recorded for this clonotype. This chain links TRBV7-9 with TRBJ1-6; weak D call: TRBD1 (5 bases). The CDR3 runs to 13 residues. Trimming left V 6 bases short and J 8 bases short, with 11 bases between. CDR1 SEHNR and CDR2 FQNEAQ come from the germline V gene (reference sequence). The CDR3 is CASRTGGHSPLHF. CDR3 coding DNA: TGTGCCAGCAGGACCGGGGGACATTCACCCCTCCACTTT.

This clonotype appeared a few times. The chain combines TRBV19 with TRBJ1-1, with 7 bases aligning to TRBD1. This CDR3 spans 13 amino acids. Germline V lookup: CDR1 LNHDA, CDR2 SQIVND (reference sequence). The junction had 10 bases not matched to a gene; V was cut back by 7 bases and J by 8 bases. The CDR3 sequence is CASIPGQSREAFF. CDR3 in DNA: TGTGCCAGTATCCCGGGACAGTCACGAGAAGCTTTCTTT.

CDR3 DNA: TGTGCCACCAGCGGGGGACAGGGGAATTCACCCCTCCACTTT. It encodes CATSGGQGNSPLHF. V is TRBV15 and J is TRBJ1-6; 10 bases are shared with TRBD1. Germline V lookup: CDR1 LNHNV, CDR2 YYDKDF (reference sequence). This CDR3 has 14 amino acids. V lost 5 bases, J lost 7 bases, and 2 bases stayed unmatched. Together with reference TRBV15 and TRBJ1-6, the CDR3 gives the full variable domain: DAMVIQNPRYQVTQFGKPVTLSCSQTLNHNVMYWYQQKSSQAPKLLFHYYDKDFNNEADTPDNFQSRRPNTSFCFLDIRSPGLGDTAMYLCATSGGQGNSPLHFGNGTRLTVT.

This clonotype was observed a few times. The chain carries TRBV4-1 and TRBJ2-1; TRBD2 aligns across 7 bases. The germline gives CDR1 MGHRA, CDR2 YSYEKL. V shed 0 bases and J 7 bases; nucleotides not matched to a gene: 6. The CDR3 extends over 15 amino acids. CDR3 in amino acids: CASSQEGGTINEQFF. CDR3 sequence (DNA): TGCGCCAGCAGCCAAGAAGGAGGGACTATTAATGAGCAGTTCTTC.

This clonotype was seen a few times. The J gene is TRBJ2-1, the V gene TRBV20-1; the match to TRBD2 covers 7 bases. The germline gives CDR1 DFQATT, CDR2 SNEGSKA (reference sequence). V was pared by 3 bases and J by 1 base, with 3 bases of the junction left unmatched. This CDR3 is 14 amino acids long. Here the CDR3 reads CSASSAGSYNEQFF. The DNA for the CDR3 is TGCAGTGCTAGTTCAGCGGGGTCCTACAATGAGCAGTTCTTC.

This clonotype has a handful of counts. In DNA, the CDR3 is TGTGCCAGCACCCCGGGACTAGCGGGAGTCGGAGCCTCGTGGAGTGAGACCCAGTACTTC. This gives the protein CASTPGLAGVGASWSETQYF. V usage is TRBV2 and J usage is TRBJ2-5; 14 bases agree with TRBD2. The CDR3 has 20 residues. Germline CDR1 and CDR2: SNHLY and FYNNEI. The J segment lost 5 bases and the V segment lost 7 bases, leaving 21 bases of the junction unmatched.

Only a few counts were recorded for this clonotype. This chain uses TRBV5-1 with TRBJ2-1; D is ambiguous. From germline, CDR1 is SGHRS and CDR2 YFSETQ. The V end lost 1 base, the J end lost 0 bases, and 8 bases lay between the germline ends. This CDR3 comprises 15 residues. This CDR3 is CASSLFHSSYNEQFF. CDR3 sequence (DNA): TGCGCCAGCAGCTTGTTTCACAGCTCCTACAATGAGCAGTTCTTC.

J is TRBJ1-4 and V is TRBV19; D not resolved. Per germline, CDR1 LNHDA and CDR2 SQIVND (reference sequence). Trimming pared 5 bases from V and 0 bases from J, leaving 4 bases between. CDR3 length: 13 residues. The CDR3 loop is CASSPATNEKLFF. DNA of the CDR3: TGTGCCAGTAGTCCTGCAACTAATGAAAAACTGTTTTTT.

This clonotype was counted only a few times. V gene TRBV6-4 combines with J gene TRBJ1-6, with 7 positions matching TRBD1. Unmatched junction bases numbered 8, after V lost 2 bases and J lost 10 bases. Germline V gene lookup returns CDR1 MRHNA and CDR2 SNTAGT. The CDR3 runs to 15 residues. CDR3 bases: TGTGCCAGCAGTGACGAGTATTCAGGGGGATCACCCCTCCACTTT. Translating gives CASSDEYSGGSPLHF.